This TCR beta chain was identified in a study of cytomegalovirus exposure and HLA in healthy donors. PCR used 60 Vbeta primers and 13 Jbeta primers. Libraries were prepared by immunoSEQ multiplex PCR; TCRdb keeps only in-frame clonotypes and omits some of them. There are 100,000 to 150,000 clones in the sample; about 84% occur only once, and roughly 1.2% lies in the top ten. The sequencing input was PBMCs. The receptor was isolated from a boy between 10 and 17 years old in good health and CMV-seronegative.

The CDR3 DNA reads as TGCGCCAGCAGCTTAACGATGGACAAGTATGGCTACACCTTC. Its protein is CASSLTMDKYGYTF. The chain is built from TRBV5-1 and TRBJ1-2; perhaps TRBD1 as D (5 bases). The germline CDR1 and CDR2 sequences are SGHRS and YFSETQ. V was cut by 2 bases and J by 5 bases, with 13 bases left in between. The CDR3 is 14 amino acids.